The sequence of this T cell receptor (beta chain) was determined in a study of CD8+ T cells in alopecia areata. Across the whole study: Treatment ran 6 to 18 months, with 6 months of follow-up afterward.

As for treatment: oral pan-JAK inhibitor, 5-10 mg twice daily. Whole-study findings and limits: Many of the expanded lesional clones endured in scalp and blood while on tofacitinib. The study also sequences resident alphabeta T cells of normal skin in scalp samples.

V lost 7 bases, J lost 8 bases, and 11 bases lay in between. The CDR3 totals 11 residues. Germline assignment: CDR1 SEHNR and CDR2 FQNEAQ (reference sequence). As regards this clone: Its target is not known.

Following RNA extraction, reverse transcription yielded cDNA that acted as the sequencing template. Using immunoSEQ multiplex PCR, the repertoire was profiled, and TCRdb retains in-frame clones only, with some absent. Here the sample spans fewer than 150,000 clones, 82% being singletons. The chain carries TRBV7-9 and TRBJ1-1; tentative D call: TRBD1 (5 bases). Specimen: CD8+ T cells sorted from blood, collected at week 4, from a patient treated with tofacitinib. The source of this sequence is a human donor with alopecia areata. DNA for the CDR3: TGTGCCAGCACCGGGACGGACGAAGCTTTCTTT. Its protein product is CASTGTDEAFF.